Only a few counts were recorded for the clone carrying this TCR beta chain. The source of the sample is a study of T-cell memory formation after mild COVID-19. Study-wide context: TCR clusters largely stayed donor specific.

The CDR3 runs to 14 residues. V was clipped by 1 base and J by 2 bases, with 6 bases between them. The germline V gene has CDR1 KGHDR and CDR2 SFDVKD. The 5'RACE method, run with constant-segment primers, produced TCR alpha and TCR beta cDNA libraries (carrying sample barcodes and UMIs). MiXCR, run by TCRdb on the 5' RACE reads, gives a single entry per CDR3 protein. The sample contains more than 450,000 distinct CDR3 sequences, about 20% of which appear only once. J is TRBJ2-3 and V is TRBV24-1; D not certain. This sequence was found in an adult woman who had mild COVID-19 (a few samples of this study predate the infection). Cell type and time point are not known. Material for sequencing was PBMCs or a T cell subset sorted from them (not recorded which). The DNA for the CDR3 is TGTGCCACCAGTGATTTCCCAGACACAGATACGCAGTATTTT. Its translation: CATSDFPDTDTQYF.